Reported below is one TCR beta chain. No antigen is known for it. No base-level quality is on record; no much larger clone is a single base apart. Measured from the cysteine to the phenylalanine, the CDR3 is 17 residues long. Only the CDR3 DNA stays, 51 bases, in frame from base 1. Via the germline V gene (reference sequence), CDR1 is SGHKS and CDR2 YYEKEE. The germline V and J ends show losses of 0 bases and 4 bases respectively, and no gene match explains 12 bases of the junction. TCRbeta CDR3 regions were amplified from genomic DNA by means of the immunoSEQ Assay, a bias-controlled multiplex PCR. In the source study's methods: The number of nucleated cells in each sample was estimated from the amplification of reference gene primers within the assay. To quantify the absolute abundance of each unique TCRbeta CDR3 rearrangement, sequence reads were collapsed and filtered. Productive Simpson clonality was computed per sample as the square root of Simpson's diversity index over productive rearrangements. Entries here come from immuneACCESS through TCRdb and include only in-frame sequences with V and J called. Some clones fail to appear in such tables; in the studies checked, an unresolved V gene covers under half of the shortfall, and the cause of the remainder is unknown. Clone size and the V and J calls come from that table; the DNA yielded D and trimming. Recorded for this sample are roughly 220,000 clones; just over 85% of them occurred a single time. The top ten clonotypes cover approximately 2% of the sample.

This record belongs to a study of blood T cell repertoires in COVID-19 (dated by TCRdb to the early 2020s). Concerning the study at large: Samples covering the acute and convalescent phases of COVID-19 were provided by collaborators in the United States, Italy and Spain. The prospective study material was composed of cDNA or gDNA derived from T cells, B-cell-depleted T cells, or PBMCs. Deeply sampled blood TCRbeta repertoires from subjects exposed to, actively infected with, or recovered from COVID-19 were included in the dataset. Where HLA class I and class II types were available, the types were taken from metadata supplied by the sample provider, not from assay-based typing. A freely available public database, intended as a resource for researchers studying the immune response to SARS-CoV-2, is where the repertoires were released. Sample metadata almost always included a de-identified subject ID, COVID-19 status, age in years and sex. The samples were drawn from the first 160 participants of the ongoing ImmuneRACE study and from over 950 subjects provided by 6 global collaborators. Overall study outcomes, separate from this receptor: Clinical and demographic metadata were provided uncurated, with the amount varying by source and participant.

Samples from volunteer blood donors who had recovered from COVID-19 were contributed by a second Seattle source. The collaborating institutions used their own protocols to collect whole blood in K2EDTA tubes. For TCRbeta analysis, collaborators shipped samples in one of three forms: frozen whole blood, isolated PBMCs, or DNA extracted from either of those sample types. The sample taken for sequencing was peripheral blood. The TCR comes from a young man who had recovered from COVID-19. The sequence joins TRBV5-5 to TRBJ1-2, with 7 bases matching TRBD1. The nucleotides read TGTGCCAGCAGCTTGGTATACAGGGGTCGAGTAGGCTATGGCTACACCTTC. Translated, this gives CASSLVYRGRVGYGYTF.